The 30 T cell receptor beta chains presented below share a single source sample, sequenced in a study of T cell responses to AZD1222 COVID-19 vaccine (dated by TCRdb to the early 2020s). The label giving this sample's time point can be read as: baseline before first vaccination. The library was generated by the immunoSEQ multiplex PCR assay. Entries here come from immuneACCESS through TCRdb and include only in-frame sequences with V and J called. Some clones fail to appear in such tables; in the studies checked, an unresolved V gene covers under half of the shortfall, and the cause of the remainder is unknown. The sample contains about 120,000 clones, approximately 85% of them found a single time. Over 5.5% of the sample is held by the ten biggest clonotypes. The specimen comprised peripheral blood, sampled on day 0 of AZD1222 vaccination. The receptors originated from an adult in good health.

This chain joins TRBV7-2 and TRBJ1-3; D is unclear. The CDR3 runs 14 residues. The germline V and J ends were trimmed by 2 bases and 0 bases, with 5 bases remaining between them. Germline CDR1 and CDR2: SGHTA and FQGNSA. CDR3 sequence reads: CASSLSYSGNTIYF. For the CDR3, the DNA is TGTGCCAGCAGCTTAAGTTACTCTGGAAACACCATATATTTT.

The V gene is TRBV20-1, the J gene TRBJ1-1, with a possible D match to TRBD1 (6 bases). Trimming shortened V by 6 bases and J by 4 bases, and 9 bases separated the two germline ends. This CDR3 is 11 amino acids long. Germline-derived CDR1 and CDR2 are DFQATT and SNEGSKA (reference sequence). Here the CDR3 DNA reads TGCAGTGCAAAGGGGGTCACTGAAGCTTTCTTT. Its protein is CSAKGVTEAFF.

The chain employs TRBV12-3 or TRBV12-4 and TRBJ2-1; no reliable D call. This CDR3 comprises 13 residues. V shed 2 bases and J shed 7 bases, with 9 bases lying between them. CDR3 sequence: CASSLRQLNEQFF. CDR3 bases: TGTGCCAGCAGTTTACGTCAGTTGAATGAGCAGTTCTTC.

The rearrangement joins TRBV5-8 to TRBJ1-2; D not certain. V dropped 7 bases and J dropped 2 bases, with 15 bases sitting between them. CDR1 and CDR2 from the germline V gene are SGHTS and YDEGEE. The CDR3 extends over 14 amino acids. CDR3 in amino acids: CASPPDGGNYGYTF. The CDR3 DNA reads as TGTGCCAGCCCCCCTGATGGAGGGAACTATGGCTACACCTTC.

This CDR3 reads CASSAVETGTKDGYTF. The CDR3 DNA sequence: TGTGCCAGCAGTGCCGTGGAGACAGGGACCAAGGATGGCTACACCTTC. The V call is TRBV2, the J call TRBJ1-2, with 7 bases fitting TRBD1. V trimming: 4 bases; J trimming: 6 bases; junction bases outside the gene matches: 14. Germline V lookup: CDR1 SNHLY, CDR2 FYNNEI. The length of the CDR3 is 16 residues.

The chain joins TRBV24-1 to TRBJ2-1; no clear D gene. Per the germline V gene, CDR1 is KGHDR and CDR2 is SFDVKD. The CDR3 spans 12 residues. Trimming removed 5 bases at V and 6 bases at J, with 7 bases between. CDR3 amino acids: CATSGIGNEQFF. The CDR3 DNA follows: TGTGCCACCAGTGGGATTGGCAATGAGCAGTTCTTC.

The gene calls are TRBV7-2 and TRBJ2-1; 9 bases agree with TRBD2. The trim removed 5 bases at V and 4 bases at J, leaving 6 bases unmatched. The germline V gene has CDR1 SGHTA and CDR2 FQGNSA. This CDR3 region has 15 residues. The DNA for the CDR3 is TGTGCCAGCAGCCAACTAGCGGGCGATTACAATGAGCAGTTCTTC. Translated: CASSQLAGDYNEQFF.

This clone was recorded once. The V gene is TRBV10-2, the J gene TRBJ2-5; D uncertain. Germline assignment: CDR1 WSHSY and CDR2 SAAADI. The ends were cut back, 4 bases at V and 4 bases at J, with 13 bases in the middle. The CDR3 totals 14 residues. The CDR3 bases are TGCGCCAGCAGTGGCGCCGATAGTAGAGAGACCCAGTACTTC. Its protein product is CASSGADSRETQYF.

The chain joins TRBV5-1 to TRBJ1-2, with D perhaps TRBD1 (5 bases). CDR1 SGHRS and CDR2 YFSETQ come from the germline V gene. Trimming cost V 4 bases and J 2 bases, with 18 bases left between them. CDR3 length equals 16 residues. CDR3 in DNA: TGCGCCAGCAGCCACTCGGGTGATCGGGGGAACTATGGCTACACCTTC. As protein: CASSHSGDRGNYGYTF.

This clone was found a few times. The chain employs TRBV7-2 and TRBJ2-3; weak D call: TRBD1 (5 bases). Germline CDR1 SGHTA, CDR2 FQGNSA. CDR3 length equals 14 residues. Trimming cost V 3 bases and J 2 bases, with 9 bases left between them. CDR3 protein: CASSFREATDTQYF. CDR3 coding DNA: TGTGCCAGCAGCTTCAGGGAAGCCACAGATACGCAGTATTTT.

CDR3 sequence reads: CASSPPFSSGNTIYF. The CDR3 DNA reads as TGTGCCAGCAGCCCCCCGTTCAGCTCTGGAAACACCATATATTTT. The chain uses TRBV28 and TRBJ1-3; D gene unclear. CDR3 length: 15 amino acids. V dropped 6 bases and J dropped 0 bases, with 12 bases sitting between them. The germline V gene encodes CDR1 MDHEN and CDR2 SYDVKM.

The rearrangement uses TRBV7-6 and TRBJ2-7; D gene ambiguous. Germline loops: CDR1 SGHVS, CDR2 FNYEAQ. V gave up 2 bases and J gave up 6 bases, with 5 bases separating them. The CDR3 contains 11 residues. CDR3 in amino acids: CASSLSGEQYF. DNA of the CDR3: TGTGCCAGCAGCTTATCGGGCGAGCAGTACTTC.

This clone was counted only a few times. The chain has TRBV7-8 and TRBJ2-5; 8 bases align to TRBD1. The germline V gene has CDR1 SGHVS and CDR2 FQNEAQ. The CDR3 spans 16 residues. V dropped 5 bases and J dropped 5; count of bases not matched to a gene: 13. The CDR3 region is CASSQGTGFPKETQYF. For the CDR3, the DNA is TGTGCCAGCAGCCAGGGGACAGGCTTTCCGAAGGAGACCCAGTACTTC.

This clone was seen only a few times. The chain links TRBV7-8 to TRBJ1-1; the D gene is possibly TRBD1 (6 bases). Germline CDR1 is SGHVS and CDR2 is FQNEAQ. This CDR3 spans 15 amino acids. Trimming removed 4 bases from V and 11 bases from J, with 23 bases in between. The CDR3 loop reads CASSSNTGKLTGAFF. Here the CDR3 DNA reads TGTGCCAGCAGCTCGAATACAGGGAAACTCACGGGGGCTTTCTTT.

This clone occurred once. V is TRBV12-5 and J is TRBJ1-5; 9 bases fit TRBD1. The V gene end was trimmed by 6 bases and the J gene end by 1 base; junction bases not matched to a gene: 4. This CDR3 is 15 amino acids long. In germline, CDR1 is LGHNT, CDR2 FRNRAP. CDR3 in amino acids: CASGLGQGSNQPQHF. DNA for the CDR3: TGTGCTAGTGGCCTGGGACAGGGCAGCAATCAGCCCCAGCATTTT.

The gene calls are TRBV28 and TRBJ1-4; D is uncertain. The V end was cut by 4 bases, the J end by 4 bases, with 10 bases between. CDR1 MDHEN and CDR2 SYDVKM come from the germline V gene. The CDR3 spans 14 residues. Here the CDR3 DNA reads TGTGCCAGCAGTTCGGGAACCAGTAATGAAAAACTGTTTTTT. Translation: CASSSGTSNEKLFF.

This rearrangement joins TRBV11-2 to TRBJ1-2; 8 bases agree with TRBD1. J gave up 4 bases and V 6 bases, and 7 bases lay outside the gene matches. The CDR3 runs to 14 residues. Germline CDR1 SGHAT, CDR2 FQNNGV. This chain's CDR3 is CASREQGGVYGYTF. CDR3 DNA sequence: TGTGCCAGCAGGGAACAGGGGGGGGTCTATGGCTACACCTTC.

In its sample, this clone was seen once. V is TRBV6-5 and J is TRBJ1-6, with D hard to call. Germline-derived CDR1 and CDR2 are MNHEY and SVGAGI. This CDR3 region has 12 residues. Trimming stripped 6 bases from V and 7 bases from J, with 7 bases between. The CDR3 bases are TGTGCCAGCAGGCACGACAATTCACCCCTCCACTTT. This encodes CASRHDNSPLHF.

The rearrangement uses TRBV13 and TRBJ1-1; D ambiguous. Germline lookup yields CDR1 PRHDT and CDR2 FYEKMQ (reference sequence). Trimming pared 0 bases from V and 11 bases from J, leaving 19 bases between. The CDR3 covers 15 residues. The CDR3 loop is CASSLGHPTLGSAFF. DNA of the CDR3: TGTGCCAGCAGCTTAGGCCACCCGACGTTAGGGTCTGCTTTCTTT.

J is TRBJ1-2 and V is TRBV6-5, with unresolved D. Germline CDR1 reads MNHEY; CDR2 reads SVGAGI. V lost 6 bases to trimming and J lost 0 bases, with 11 bases between them. The CDR3 length is 14 residues. The CDR3 DNA reads TGTGCCAGCAGCTACACGGTAGCTAACTATGGCTACACCTTC. Protein product: CASSYTVANYGYTF.

This chain uses TRBV6-5 with TRBJ2-3; 8 bases match TRBD2. There are 16 residues in the CDR3. Germline CDR1 MNHEY, CDR2 SVGAGI. V lost 0 bases, J lost 2 bases, and 4 bases stayed unmatched. The CDR3 here is CASSYSKRESTDTQYF. CDR3 in DNA: TGTGCCAGCAGTTACTCAAAGCGGGAGTCCACAGATACGCAGTATTTT.

The chain uses TRBV7-3 and TRBJ2-7, with TRBD1 matching 8 bases. Germline assignment: CDR1 SGHTA and CDR2 FQGTGA. CDR3 length: 13 residues. The J segment lost 5 bases and the V segment lost 4 bases, leaving 4 bases of the junction unmatched. This CDR3 reads CASSSGQGNEQYF. The CDR3 DNA sequence: TGTGCCAGCAGCTCCGGACAGGGTAACGAGCAGTACTTC.

The rearrangement uses TRBV6-2 or TRBV6-3 and TRBJ1-5, with a possible D match to TRBD1 (6 bases). This CDR3 is built from 17 residues. V shed 0 bases and J shed 7 bases, with 19 bases lying between them. The germline V gene has CDR1 MNHEY and CDR2 SVGEGT. The CDR3: CASSYSRSGAGGQPQHF. The CDR3 coding sequence is TGTGCCAGCAGTTACTCGAGATCCGGTGCGGGGGGCCAGCCCCAGCATTTT.

The V call is TRBV14, the J call TRBJ1-2; TRBD1 might be the D (5 bases). Per germline, CDR1 SGHDN and CDR2 FVKESK. The V end was cut by 4 bases, the J end by 8 bases, with 17 bases between. The CDR3 is 14 amino acids. The CDR3 region has the DNA TGTGCCAGCAGCCCGCCCGGACAATCATTAGGCTACACCTTC. This codes for CASSPPGQSLGYTF.

The chain carries TRBV19 and TRBJ1-4, with D unclear. The germline V and J ends were trimmed by 6 bases and 3 bases, with 11 bases remaining between them. The CDR3 contains 14 residues. Germline assignment: CDR1 LNHDA and CDR2 SQIVND (reference sequence). Here the CDR3 reads CASRTDLANEKLFF. CDR3 coding DNA: TGTGCCAGTAGAACGGACTTGGCTAATGAAAAACTGTTTTTT.

V usage is TRBV15 and J usage is TRBJ2-7, with 8 positions matching TRBD1. V gave up 2 bases and J gave up 5 bases; unmatched junction bases: 5. Germline V lookup: CDR1 LNHNV, CDR2 YYDKDF (reference sequence). This CDR3 has 14 amino acids. CDR3 bases: TGTGCCACCAGCAGATCGGACAGGGCCCACGAGCAGTACTTC. Its protein product is CATSRSDRAHEQYF.

The rearrangement joins TRBV15 to TRBJ2-7; 10 nucleotides line up with TRBD1. CDR1 and CDR2 from the germline V gene are LNHNV and YYDKDF (reference sequence). CDR3 length equals 15 residues. J lost 8 bases, V lost 1 base, and 8 bases had no gene match. The CDR3 nucleotides are TGTGCCACCAGCAGAGGAGGGGACAGGGGAGCCAAGCAGTACTTC. As protein: CATSRGGDRGAKQYF. The variable domain in full, completed from reference TRBV15 and TRBJ2-7, reads DAMVIQNPRYQVTQFGKPVTLSCSQTLNHNVMYWYQQKSSQAPKLLFHYYDKDFNNEADTPDNFQSRRPNTSFCFLDIRSPGLGDTAMYLCATSRGGDRGAKQYFGPGTRLTVT.

The rearrangement links TRBV14 to TRBJ2-1; D not certain. The CDR3 runs to 14 residues. In germline, CDR1 is SGHDN, CDR2 FVKESK. Trimming removed 1 base at V and 4 bases at J, with 8 bases between. CDR3 nucleotide sequence: TGTGCCAGCAGCCAAGTAAAGGGATACAATGAGCAGTTCTTC. This translates into CASSQVKGYNEQFF.

The chain uses TRBV6-6 and TRBJ2-7; D is undetermined. In germline, CDR1 is MNHNY, CDR2 SVGAGI (reference sequence). Trimming took 2 bases from V and 3 from J, leaving 11 bases between them. The CDR3 spans 14 residues. The CDR3 nucleotides read TGTGCCAGCAGTTACGTTGGATCAGACTACGAGCAGTACTTC. Translation gives CASSYVGSDYEQYF.

The CDR3, as DNA: TGTGCCAGCAGCCAATTCGGACTAGCGGGCTACGAGCAGTACTTC. Protein product: CASSQFGLAGYEQYF. This chain connects TRBV7-2 to TRBJ2-7, with 11 positions matching TRBD2. The CDR3 is made up of 15 amino acids. From germline, CDR1 is SGHTA and CDR2 FQGNSA. The J segment lost 3 bases and the V segment lost 5 bases, leaving 6 bases of the junction unmatched.